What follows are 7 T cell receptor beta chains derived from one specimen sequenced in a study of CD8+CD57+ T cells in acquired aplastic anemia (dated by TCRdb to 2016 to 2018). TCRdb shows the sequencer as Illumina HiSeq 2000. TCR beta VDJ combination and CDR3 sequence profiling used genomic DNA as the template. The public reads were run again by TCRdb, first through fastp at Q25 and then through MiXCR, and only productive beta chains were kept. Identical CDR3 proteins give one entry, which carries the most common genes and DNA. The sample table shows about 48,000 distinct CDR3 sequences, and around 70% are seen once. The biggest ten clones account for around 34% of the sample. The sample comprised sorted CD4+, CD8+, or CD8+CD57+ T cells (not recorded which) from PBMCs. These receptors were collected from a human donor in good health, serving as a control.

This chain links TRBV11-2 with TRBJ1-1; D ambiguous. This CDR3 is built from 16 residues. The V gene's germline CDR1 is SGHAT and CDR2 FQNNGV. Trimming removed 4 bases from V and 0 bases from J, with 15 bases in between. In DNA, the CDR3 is TGTGCCAGCAGCTCCCCCTTTAGCGGGATGAACACTGAAGCTTTCTTT. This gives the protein CASSSPFSGMNTEAFF.

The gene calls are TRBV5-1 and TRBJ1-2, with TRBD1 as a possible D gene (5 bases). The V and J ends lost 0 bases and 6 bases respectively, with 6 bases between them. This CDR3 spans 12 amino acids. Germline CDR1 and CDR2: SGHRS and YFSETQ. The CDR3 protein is CASSLVGDGYTF. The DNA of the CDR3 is TGCGCCAGCAGCTTGGTAGGGGATGGCTACACCTTC.

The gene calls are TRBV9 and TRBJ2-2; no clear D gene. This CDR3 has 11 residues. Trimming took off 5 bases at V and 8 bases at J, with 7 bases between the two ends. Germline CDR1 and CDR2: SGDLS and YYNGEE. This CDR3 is CASSILGELFF. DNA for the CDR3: TGTGCCAGCAGTATCTTAGGGGAGCTGTTTTTT.

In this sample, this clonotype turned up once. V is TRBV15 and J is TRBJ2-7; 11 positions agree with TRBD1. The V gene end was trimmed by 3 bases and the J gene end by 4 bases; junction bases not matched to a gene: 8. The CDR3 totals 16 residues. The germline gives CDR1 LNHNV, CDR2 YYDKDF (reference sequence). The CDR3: CATSSPPGQGGYEQYF. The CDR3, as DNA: TGTGCCACCAGCAGCCCCCCGGGACAGGGGGGTTACGAGCAGTACTTC.

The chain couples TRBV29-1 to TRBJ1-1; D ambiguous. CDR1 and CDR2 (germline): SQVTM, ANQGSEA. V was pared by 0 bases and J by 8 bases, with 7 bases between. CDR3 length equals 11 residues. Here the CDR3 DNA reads TGCAGCGTTGAAGAGGCGATAGAAGCTTTCTTT. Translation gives CSVEEAIEAFF.

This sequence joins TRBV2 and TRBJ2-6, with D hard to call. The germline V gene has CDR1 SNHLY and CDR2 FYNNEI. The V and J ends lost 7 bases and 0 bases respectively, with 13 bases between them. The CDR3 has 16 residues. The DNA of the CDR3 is TGTGCCAGCAATCTATTAGGGTACTCTGGGGCCAACGTCCTGACTTTC. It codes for CASNLLGYSGANVLTF.

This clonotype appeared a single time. The DNA for the CDR3 is TGCAGTGCTAGAACACGACAGGTGTTAAATTCACCCCTCCACTTT. Residues: CSARTRQVLNSPLHF. V usage is TRBV20-1 and J usage is TRBJ1-6, with TRBD1 as a possible D gene (6 bases). The V end lost 2 bases, the J end lost 7 bases, and 15 bases lay between the germline ends. The CDR3 has 15 amino acids. CDR1 and CDR2 (germline): DFQATT, SNEGSKA (reference sequence).